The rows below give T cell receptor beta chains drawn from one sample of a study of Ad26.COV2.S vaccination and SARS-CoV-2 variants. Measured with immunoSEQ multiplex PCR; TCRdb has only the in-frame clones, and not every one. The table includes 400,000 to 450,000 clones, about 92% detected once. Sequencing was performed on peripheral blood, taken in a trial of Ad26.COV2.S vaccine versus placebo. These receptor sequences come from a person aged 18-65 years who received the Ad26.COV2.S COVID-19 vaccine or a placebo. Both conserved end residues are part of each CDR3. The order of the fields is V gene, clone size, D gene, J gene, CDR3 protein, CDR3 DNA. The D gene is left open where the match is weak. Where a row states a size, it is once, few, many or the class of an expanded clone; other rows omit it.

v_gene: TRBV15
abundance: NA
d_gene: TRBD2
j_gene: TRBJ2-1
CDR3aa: CATSRVFGTSGVNEQFF
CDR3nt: TGTGCCACCAGCAGGGTGTTCGGGACTAGCGGAGTCAATGAGCAGTTCTTC

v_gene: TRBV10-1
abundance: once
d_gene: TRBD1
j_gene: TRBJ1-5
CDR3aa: CASRLQGARNQPQHF
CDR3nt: TGCGCCAGCAGGCTCCAGGGGGCCCGTAATCAGCCCCAGCATTTT

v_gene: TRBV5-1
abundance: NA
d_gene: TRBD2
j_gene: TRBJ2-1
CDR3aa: CASSLVPSGTSSYNEQFF
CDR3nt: TGCGCCAGCAGCTTGGTCCCTAGCGGGACAAGCTCCTACAATGAGCAGTTCTTC

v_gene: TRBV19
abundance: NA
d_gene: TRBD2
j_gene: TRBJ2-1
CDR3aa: CASTLGLAYNEQFF
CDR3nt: TGTGCCAGTACTTTGGGACTAGCCTACAATGAGCAGTTCTTC

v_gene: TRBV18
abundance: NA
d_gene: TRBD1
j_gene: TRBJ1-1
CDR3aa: CASSLDRGPGTEAFF
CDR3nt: TGTGCCAGCTCACTTGACAGGGGGCCGGGCACTGAAGCTTTCTTT

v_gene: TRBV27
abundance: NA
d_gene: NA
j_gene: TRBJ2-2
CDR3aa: CASSLIGQGNTGELFF
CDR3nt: TGTGCCAGCAGTTTAATTGGTCAGGGGAACACCGGGGAGCTGTTTTTT

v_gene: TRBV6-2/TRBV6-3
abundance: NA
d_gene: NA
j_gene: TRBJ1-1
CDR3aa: CASSRDINTEAFF
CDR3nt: TGTGCCAGCAGTCGCGACATTAACACTGAAGCTTTCTTT

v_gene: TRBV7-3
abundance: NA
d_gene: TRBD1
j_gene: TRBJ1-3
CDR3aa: CASSFRDREIRSSGNTIYF
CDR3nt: TGTGCCAGCAGCTTTCGGGACAGGGAAATCCGTAGCTCTGGAAACACCATATATTTT

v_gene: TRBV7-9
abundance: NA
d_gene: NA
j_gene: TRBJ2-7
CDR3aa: CASSRGGSNYEQYF
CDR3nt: TGTGCCAGCAGCCGCGGAGGGTCGAACTACGAGCAGTACTTC

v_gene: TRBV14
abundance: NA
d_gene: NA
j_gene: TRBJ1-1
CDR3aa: CASSQGRHTEAFF
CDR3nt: TGTGCCAGCAGCCAAGGGAGGCACACTGAAGCTTTCTTT

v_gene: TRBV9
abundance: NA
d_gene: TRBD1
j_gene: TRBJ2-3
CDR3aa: CASSVGTGPDTQYF
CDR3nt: TGTGCCAGCAGCGTAGGGACAGGCCCCGATACGCAGTATTTT

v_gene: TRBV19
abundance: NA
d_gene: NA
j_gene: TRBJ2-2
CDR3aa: CASSIGWPTTGELFF
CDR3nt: TGTGCCAGTAGTATAGGCTGGCCGACAACCGGGGAGCTGTTTTTT

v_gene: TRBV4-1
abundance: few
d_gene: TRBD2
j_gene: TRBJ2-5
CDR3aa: CASSQGPSGSGETQYF
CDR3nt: TGCGCCAGCAGCCAAGGACCTAGCGGGAGTGGCGAGACCCAGTACTTC

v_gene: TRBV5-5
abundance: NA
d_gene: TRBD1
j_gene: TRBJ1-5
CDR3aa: CASSLRGLGQPQHF
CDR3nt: TGTGCCAGCAGCCTCAGGGGGCTGGGACAGCCCCAGCATTTT

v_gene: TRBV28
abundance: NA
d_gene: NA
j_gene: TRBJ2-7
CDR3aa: CARTLVGYEQYF
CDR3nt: TGTGCCAGGACTCTCGTCGGGTACGAGCAGTACTTC

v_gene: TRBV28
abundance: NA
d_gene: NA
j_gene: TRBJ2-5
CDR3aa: CASSLYSLQETQYF
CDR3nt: TGTGCCAGCAGTTTATACAGCCTCCAAGAGACCCAGTACTTC

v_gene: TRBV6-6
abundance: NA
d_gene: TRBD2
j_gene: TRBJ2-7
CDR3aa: CASSRGPAKREVYEQYF
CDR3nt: TGTGCCAGCAGTCGGGGACCGGCTAAGCGGGAGGTCTACGAGCAGTACTTC

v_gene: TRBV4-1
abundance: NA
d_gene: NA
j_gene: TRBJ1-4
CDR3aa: CASSQSQGRGGEKLFF
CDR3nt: TGCGCCAGCAGCCAAAGCCAGGGCCGGGGCGGTGAAAAACTGTTTTTT

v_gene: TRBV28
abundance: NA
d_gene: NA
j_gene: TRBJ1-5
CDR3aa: CASSSLGHWPLGNQPQHF
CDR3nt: TGTGCCAGCAGTTCGCTGGGACATTGGCCCTTGGGCAATCAGCCCCAGCATTTT

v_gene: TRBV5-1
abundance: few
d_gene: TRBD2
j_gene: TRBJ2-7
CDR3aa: CASSTTMSGSITYEQYF
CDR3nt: TGCGCCAGCAGCACTACTATGAGCGGGAGCATAACCTACGAGCAGTACTTC

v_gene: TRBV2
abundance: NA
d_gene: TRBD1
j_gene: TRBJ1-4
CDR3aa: CASRGTGTSTNEKLFF
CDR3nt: TGTGCCAGCAGGGGGACAGGGACATCAACTAATGAAAAACTGTTTTTT

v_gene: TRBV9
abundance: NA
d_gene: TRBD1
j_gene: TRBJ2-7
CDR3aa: CASSVGVTGSSYEQYF
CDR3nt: TGTGCCAGCAGCGTAGGGGTGACAGGGAGCTCCTACGAGCAGTACTTC

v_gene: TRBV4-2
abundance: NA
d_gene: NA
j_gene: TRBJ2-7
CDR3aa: CASSQGVQSEQYF
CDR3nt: TGTGCCAGCAGCCAAGGTGTGCAGTCCGAGCAGTACTTC

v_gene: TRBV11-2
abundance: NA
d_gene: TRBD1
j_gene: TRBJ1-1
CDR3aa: CASSLTGLNEAFF
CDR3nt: TGTGCCAGCAGCTTGACAGGGCTTAATGAAGCTTTCTTT

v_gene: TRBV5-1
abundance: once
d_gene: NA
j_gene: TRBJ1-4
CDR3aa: CASSLGPGANEKLFF
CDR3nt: TGCGCCAGCAGCTTGGGTCCGGGGGCTAATGAAAAACTGTTTTTT

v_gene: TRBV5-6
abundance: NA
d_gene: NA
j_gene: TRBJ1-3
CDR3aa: CASSLGRSSGNTIYF
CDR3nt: TGTGCCAGCAGCTTGGGAAGGAGCTCTGGAAACACCATATATTTT

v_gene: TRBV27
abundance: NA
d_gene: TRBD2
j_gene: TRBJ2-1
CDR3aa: CASSFLAGGPGNEQFF
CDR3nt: TGTGCCAGCAGTTTTTTAGCGGGAGGGCCGGGGAATGAGCAGTTCTTC

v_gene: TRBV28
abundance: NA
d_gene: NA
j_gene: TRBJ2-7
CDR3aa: CVIGSGTYEQYF
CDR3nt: TGTGTTATCGGGTCTGGGACCTACGAGCAGTACTTC

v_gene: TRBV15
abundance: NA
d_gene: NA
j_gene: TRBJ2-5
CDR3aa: CATSRLREEETQYF
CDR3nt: TGTGCCACCAGTAGACTCAGGGAAGAAGAGACCCAGTACTTC

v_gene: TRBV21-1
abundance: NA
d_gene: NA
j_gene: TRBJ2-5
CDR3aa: CASSKVGPSGCQETQYF
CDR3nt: TGTGCCAGCAGCAAAGTAGGGCCTTCGGGATGTCAAGAGACCCAGTACTTC

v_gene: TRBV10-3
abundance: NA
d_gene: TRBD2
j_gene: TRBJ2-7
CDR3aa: CAISAPSSGTSYEQYF
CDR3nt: TGTGCCATCAGTGCCCCCTCTAGCGGGACCTCCTACGAGCAGTACTTC

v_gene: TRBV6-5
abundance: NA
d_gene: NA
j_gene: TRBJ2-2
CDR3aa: CASSYGEGGTGELFF
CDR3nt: TGTGCCAGCAGTTACGGGGAGGGGGGTACCGGGGAGCTGTTTTTT

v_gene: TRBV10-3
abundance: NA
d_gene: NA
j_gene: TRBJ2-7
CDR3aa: CAISTDRTSSYEQYF
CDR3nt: TGTGCCATCAGTACGGACAGGACTAGCTCCTACGAGCAGTACTTC

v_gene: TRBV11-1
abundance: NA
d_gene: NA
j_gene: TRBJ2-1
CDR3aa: CASSLGAGFLYNEQFF
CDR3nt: TGTGCCAGCAGCTTAGGAGCGGGTTTTCTTTACAATGAGCAGTTCTTC

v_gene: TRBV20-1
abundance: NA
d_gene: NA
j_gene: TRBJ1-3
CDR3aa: CSASPGAGGNTIYF
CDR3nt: TGCAGTGCTAGTCCTGGCGCAGGCGGAAACACCATATATTTT

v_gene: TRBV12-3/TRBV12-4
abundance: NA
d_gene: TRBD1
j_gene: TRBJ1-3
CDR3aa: CASSLGQGNTIYF
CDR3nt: TGTGCCAGCAGTCTAGGACAGGGGAACACCATATATTTT

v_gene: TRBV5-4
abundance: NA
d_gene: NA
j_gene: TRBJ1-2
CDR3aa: CASSLGGNYGYTF
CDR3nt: TGTGCCAGCAGCTTGGGGGGAAACTATGGCTACACCTTC

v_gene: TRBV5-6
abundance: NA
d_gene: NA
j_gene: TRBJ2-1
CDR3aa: CASSLSFDEQFF
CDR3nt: TGTGCCAGCAGCTTATCATTCGATGAGCAGTTCTTC

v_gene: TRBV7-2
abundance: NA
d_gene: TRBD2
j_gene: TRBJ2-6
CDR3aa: CASSPRRAGISGANVLTF
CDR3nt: TGTGCCAGCAGCCCCCGGCGAGCGGGAATCTCTGGGGCCAACGTCCTGACTTTC

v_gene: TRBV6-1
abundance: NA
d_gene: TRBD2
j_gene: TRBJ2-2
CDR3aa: CASSESTSGSINTGELFF
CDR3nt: TGTGCCAGCAGTGAATCAACTAGCGGGAGTATAAACACCGGGGAGCTGTTTTTT

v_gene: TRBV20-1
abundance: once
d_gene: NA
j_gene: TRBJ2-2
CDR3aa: CSASSGGRDTGELFF
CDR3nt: TGCAGTGCTAGTTCCGGGGGCCGGGACACCGGGGAGCTGTTTTTT

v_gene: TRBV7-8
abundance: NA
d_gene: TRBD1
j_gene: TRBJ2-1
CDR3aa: CASSLARPGGLNEQFF
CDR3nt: TGTGCCAGCAGCTTAGCGCGCCCAGGGGGCTTGAATGAGCAGTTCTTC

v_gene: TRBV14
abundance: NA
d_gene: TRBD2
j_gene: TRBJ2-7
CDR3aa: CASSQDLGASGRINHEQYF
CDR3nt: TGTGCCAGCAGCCAAGATCTTGGGGCTAGCGGGAGGATCAACCACGAGCAGTACTTC

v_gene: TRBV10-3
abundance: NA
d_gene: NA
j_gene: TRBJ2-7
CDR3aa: CAIGETGYEQYF
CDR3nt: TGTGCCATCGGAGAGACAGGCTACGAGCAGTACTTC

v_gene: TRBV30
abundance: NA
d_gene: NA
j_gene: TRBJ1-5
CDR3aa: CAWTGSSNQPQHF
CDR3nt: TGTGCCTGGACAGGGAGTAGCAATCAGCCCCAGCATTTT

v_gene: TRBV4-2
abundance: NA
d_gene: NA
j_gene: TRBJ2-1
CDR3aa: CASRPAENSYNEQFF
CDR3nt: TGTGCCTCCAGGCCGGCGGAGAACTCCTACAATGAGCAGTTCTTC

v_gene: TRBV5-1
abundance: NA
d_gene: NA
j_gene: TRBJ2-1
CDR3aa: CASSLGGRWAYNEQFF
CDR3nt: TGCGCCAGCAGCTTGGGAGGGAGGTGGGCCTACAATGAGCAGTTCTTC

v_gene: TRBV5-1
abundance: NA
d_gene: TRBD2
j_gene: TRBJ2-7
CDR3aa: CASSLTEGTSSYEQYF
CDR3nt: TGCGCCAGCAGCTTGACAGAAGGGACTAGCTCCTACGAGCAGTACTTC

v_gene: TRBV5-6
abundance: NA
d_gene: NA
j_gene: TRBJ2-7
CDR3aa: CASSSTGSYEQYF
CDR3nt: TGTGCCAGCAGCTCAACAGGGAGCTACGAGCAGTACTTC